What follows are 3 T cell receptor beta chains derived from one specimen sequenced in a study of early T cells in non-severe SARS-CoV-2 infection. TCRdb ran MiXCR on the 5' RACE reads and lists one entry per CDR3 protein. Among about 77,000 distinct CDR3 sequences listed, roughly a sixth were seen once. The source material was whole blood. These receptors all come from an adult who was a healthcare worker with PCR-confirmed SARS-CoV-2 infection or an uninfected control (not recorded which).

This clonotype was picked up a small number of times. The chain uses TRBV6-1 and TRBJ2-5; the D gene is possibly TRBD2 (6 bases). The CDR3 has 14 residues. Germline V gene lookup returns CDR1 MNHNS and CDR2 SASEGT. The V end was cut by 3 bases, the J end by 5 bases, with 13 bases between. In nucleotides, the CDR3 is TGTGCCAGCAGTGATCGGGGGTTGCGGGAGACCCAGTACTTC. Translated, it gives CASSDRGLRETQYF.

The genes are TRBV14 and TRBJ1-2; 9 bases are shared with TRBD1. CDR1 is SGHDN, CDR2 FVKESK, per germline. V shed 1 base and J 4 bases; nucleotides not matched to a gene: 7. This CDR3 region has 16 residues. The CDR3: CASSQVGTGILYGYTF. CDR3 DNA sequence: TGTGCCAGCAGCCAAGTTGGGACAGGGATCCTCTATGGCTACACCTTC.

Ten or more counts support this clonotype. This chain joins TRBV7-6 and TRBJ2-2; the match to TRBD1 covers 7 bases. V shed 1 base, J shed 4 bases, and the junction held 9 bases outside the gene matches. There are 17 residues in the CDR3. CDR1 is SGHVS and CDR2 is FNYEAQ in the germline V gene. Here the CDR3 DNA reads TGTGCCAGCAGCTTAGGCCCGGGACAGACGATCACCGGGGAGCTGTTTTTT. This encodes CASSLGPGQTITGELFF.